This is a list of T cell receptor beta chains from one sample in a study of blood T cell repertoires in COVID-19. Using immunoSEQ multiplex PCR, the repertoire was profiled, and TCRdb retains in-frame clones only, with some absent. The table records approximately 220,000 clones, around 84% of them present only once. What was sequenced was PBMCs or T cells enriched from blood (not recorded which). The source is a middle-aged man who had recovered from COVID-19. Both conserved end residues are part of each CDR3. A D gene is named only where the DNA matches it firmly. Rows give clone size only sometimes, using once, few, many, or a class for an expanded clone.

TRBD1	NA	TRBJ2-1	17	TRBV7-8	CASSFGRQGRRYNEQFF	TGTGCCAGCAGCTTCGGCCGACAGGGGAGGCGGTACAATGAGCAGTTCTTC
TRBD1	NA	TRBJ1-1	14	TRBV2	CASNQGQGNTEAFF	TGTGCCAGCAACCAGGGACAGGGGAACACTGAAGCTTTCTTT
NA	NA	TRBJ1-3	15	TRBV6-5	CASRTGREIGNTIYF	TGTGCCAGCAGAACCGGGAGGGAGATTGGAAACACCATATATTTT
TRBD2	once	TRBJ2-7	16	TRBV6-1	CASSGISSGLTQEQYF	TGTGCCAGCAGTGGGATCTCTAGCGGATTGACGCAAGAGCAGTACTTC
TRBD1	NA	TRBJ1-2	13	TRBV6-6	CASSWTGGNGYTF	TGTGCCAGCAGTTGGACAGGGGGCAATGGCTACACCTTC
NA	NA	TRBJ1-4	15	TRBV25-1	CASSGRAGRREKLFF	TGTGCCAGCAGTGGAAGGGCAGGGCGTCGTGAAAAACTGTTTTTT
NA	NA	TRBJ2-7	13	TRBV7-9	CASSLARDYEQYF	TGTGCCAGCAGCTTAGCGAGGGACTACGAGCAGTACTTC
NA	NA	TRBJ2-3	16	TRBV11-2	CASSLDVGSSTDTQYF	TGTGCCAGCAGCTTAGACGTCGGGTCTAGCACAGATACGCAGTATTTT
NA	NA	TRBJ2-1	14	TRBV19	CASKFSGATNEQFF	TGTGCCAGTAAGTTTAGCGGAGCCACCAATGAGCAGTTCTTC
TRBD2	NA	TRBJ2-3	16	TRBV27	CASKTLAGEGTDTQYF	TGTGCCAGCAAAACTCTAGCGGGAGAAGGCACAGATACGCAGTATTTT
NA	NA	TRBJ1-2	14	TRBV27	CASSLSGTYYGYTF	TGTGCCAGCAGTTTATCGGGGACTTACTATGGCTACACCTTC
NA	NA	TRBJ2-7	14	TRBV18	CASSPPSEAYEQYF	TGTGCCAGCTCACCACCGAGCGAGGCCTACGAGCAGTACTTC
TRBD2	NA	TRBJ2-5	15	TRBV6-5	CASSYSSGRQETQYF	TGTGCCAGCAGTTACTCTAGCGGGAGACAAGAGACCCAGTACTTC
TRBD1	NA	TRBJ2-1	17	TRBV11-3	CASSSGTGVLDHNEQFF	TGTGCCAGCAGCTCAGGGACAGGGGTTTTGGATCACAATGAGCAGTTCTTC
NA	NA	TRBJ2-3	13	TRBV2	CASRDSSTDTQYF	TGTGCCAGCAGGGACAGTTCCACAGATACGCAGTATTTT
NA	NA	TRBJ1-1	15	TRBV5-4	CASSFRLGSGTEAFF	TGTGCCAGCAGCTTTAGATTGGGGAGTGGCACTGAAGCTTTCTTT
NA	NA	TRBJ2-2	14	TRBV28	CASSVSGTTGELFF	TGTGCCAGCAGTGTGAGCGGTACGACCGGGGAGCTGTTTTTT
TRBD1	NA	TRBJ1-1	13	TRBV7-3	CASGIDRGMEAFF	TGTGCCAGCGGAATTGACAGGGGGATGGAAGCTTTCTTT
NA	NA	TRBJ1-3	19	TRBV21-1	CASSKRRRGGVSSGNTIYF	TGTGCCAGCAGCAAAAGGAGAAGAGGTGGCGTTAGCTCTGGAAACACCATATATTTT
TRBD1	NA	TRBJ2-1	15	TRBV10-3	CAIRTRDSSYNEQFF	TGTGCCATCAGGACCCGGGACAGCTCTTACAATGAGCAGTTCTTC
NA	few	TRBJ1-2	15	TRBV2	CASSEYRETNYGYTF	TGTGCCAGCAGTGAATACAGAGAAACTAACTATGGCTACACCTTC
NA	NA	TRBJ2-7	13	TRBV11-3	CASSLFGNYEQYF	TGTGCCAGCAGCTTATTTGGCAACTACGAGCAGTACTTC
NA	NA	TRBJ2-3	17	TRBV9	CASSVRVGPRSTDTQYF	TGTGCCAGCAGCGTCAGGGTCGGTCCTCGGAGCACAGATACGCAGTATTTT
NA	many	TRBJ2-1	14	TRBV7-2	CASSQRAHGREQFF	TGTGCCAGCAGCCAGAGGGCCCACGGTCGTGAGCAGTTCTTC
TRBD1	NA	TRBJ2-6	18	TRBV19	CASRPKQGLSSGANVLTF	TGTGCCAGTAGACCGAAACAGGGGTTAAGCTCTGGGGCCAACGTCCTGACTTTC
TRBD1	NA	TRBJ2-7	14	TRBV29-1	CSGVDRGKTYEQYF	TGCAGCGGGGTGGACAGGGGCAAAACCTACGAGCAGTACTTC
NA	once	TRBJ2-5	12	TRBV7-3	CASAGLDETQYF	TGTGCCAGCGCCGGACTCGATGAGACCCAGTACTTC
NA	NA	TRBJ2-7	11	TRBV20-1	CSARGVHEQYF	TGCAGTGCCAGAGGAGTCCACGAGCAGTACTTC